Below, 30 T cell receptor beta chains from the same sample are listed, as sequenced in a study of blood T cells in healthy people across ages. PCR was performed a second time for about 7 to 11 cycles using a sample-barcoded 5' primer and a J-beta primer mix. MiXCR, run by TCRdb on the 5' RACE reads, gives a single entry per CDR3 protein. Among 1.5 million to 2 million distinct CDR3 sequences listed, approximately 50% were seen once. Sequences were obtained from blood. Receptors were obtained from a woman in her thirties or forties in good health.

The chain couples TRBV6-2 or TRBV6-3 to TRBJ1-1; tentative D call: TRBD1 (5 bases). CDR3 size: 15 residues. Germline loops: CDR1 MNHEY, CDR2 SVGEGT. Between the trimmed V and J ends, which lost 2 bases and 1 base, there was a span of 11 bases. CDR3 DNA: TGTGCCAGCAGTTACGGGGGGACGGGGAACACTGAAGCTTTCTTT. Amino acid sequence: CASSYGGTGNTEAFF.

A few counts support this clonotype. The chain recombines TRBV28 with TRBJ2-4; D remains ambiguous. This CDR3 spans 15 amino acids. The germline V gene encodes CDR1 MDHEN and CDR2 SYDVKM. The ends were cut back, 6 bases at V and 0 bases at J, with 12 bases in the middle. The CDR3 DNA is TGTGCCAGCAGAGGCGCAGGTCTAGCCAAAAACATTCAGTACTTC. Protein product: CASRGAGLAKNIQYF.

There are a few counts of this clonotype. The J gene is TRBJ1-2, the V gene TRBV4-3; D is ambiguous. The CDR3 is made up of 16 amino acids. V dropped 4 bases and J dropped 0 bases, with 15 bases sitting between them. Germline lookup yields CDR1 LGHNA and CDR2 YSLEER. DNA for the CDR3: TGCGCCAGCAGCCTACACGCTTTTGAGTCTAACTATGGCTACACCTTC. Protein product: CASSLHAFESNYGYTF.

This clonotype was seen a few times. The chain employs TRBV7-2 and TRBJ2-5; 9 bases line up with TRBD2. The length of the CDR3 is 14 residues. CDR1 is SGHTA, CDR2 FQGNSA, per germline. V gave up 6 bases and J gave up 4 bases; unmatched junction bases: 6. CDR3 loop: CASRRGGVGETQYF. Written as DNA, the CDR3 is TGTGCCAGCAGACGCGGGGGGGTAGGAGAGACCCAGTACTTC.

This clonotype was counted between two and nine times. This CDR3 is CASSLVNGGNIQYF. Written as DNA, the CDR3 is TGTGCCAGCAGTTTGGTAAATGGGGGGAACATTCAGTACTTC. The chain is built from TRBV12-3 or TRBV12-4 and TRBJ2-4; D perhaps matches TRBD2 (6 bases). The length of the CDR3 is 14 residues. The ends were cut back, 3 bases at V and 7 bases at J, with 13 bases in the middle.

The V call is TRBV29-1, the J call TRBJ2-5, with 7 bases lining up with TRBD2. The CDR3 contains 11 residues. V lost 7 bases and J lost 5; bases outside the gene matches: 4. Looked up from germline, CDR1 is SQVTM and CDR2 is ANQGSEA. DNA for the CDR3: TGCAGCGGTAACGGGGGGGAGACCCAGTACTTC. Translating it yields CSGNGGETQYF. The whole variable domain, remainder taken from reference TRBV29-1 and TRBJ2-5, is SAVISQKPSRDICQRGTSLTIQCQVDSQVTMMFWYRQQPGQSLTLIATANQGSEATYESGFVIDKFPISRPNLTFSTLTVSNMSPEDSSIYLCSGNGGETQYFGPGTRLLVL.

The chain links TRBV27 to TRBJ1-2; D gene uncertain. Germline CDR1 and CDR2: MNHEY and SMNVEV (reference sequence). CDR3 length: 14 amino acids. Trimming left V 1 base short and J 6 bases short, with 12 bases between. CDR3 nucleotides: TGTGCCAGCAGTTTATACGGCCAGGCGAATGGCTACACCTTC. This encodes CASSLYGQANGYTF.

The V and J genes are TRBV10-3 and TRBJ1-2, with 7 bases aligning to TRBD1. CDR1 and CDR2 (germline): ENHRY, SYGVKD. This CDR3 is 13 amino acids long. V shed 0 bases and J 6 bases; nucleotides not matched to a gene: 1. The CDR3 loop is CAISESTGNGYTF. In DNA, the CDR3 is TGTGCCATCAGTGAGTCGACAGGGAATGGCTACACCTTC.

A word on this clonotype: At one of its ends the junction is not consistent with the germline gene, which may arise from a read error. The V gene is TRBV29-1, the J gene TRBJ2-5; D ambiguous. Matching the DNA end better, TRBJ2-7 makes the J call doubtful. CDR1 and CDR2 from the germline V gene are SQVTM and ANQGSEA. There are 13 residues in the CDR3. The DNA of the CDR3 is TGCAGCACCACTGACGTAAACTCCTTCGAGCAGTACTTC. As protein: CSTTDVNSFEQYF.

CDR3 sequence reads: CASSFGPGAGNTGELFF. CDR3 DNA sequence: TGTGCCAGCAGTTTTGGGCCAGGAGCGGGGAACACCGGGGAGCTGTTTTTT. J is TRBJ2-2 and V is TRBV12-3 or TRBV12-4; D possibly corresponds to TRBD2 (6 bases). The CDR3 has 17 residues. V was clipped by 3 bases and J by 1 base, with 15 bases between them.

This sequence joins TRBV7-2 and TRBJ2-5; 7 positions match TRBD1. The germline V gene has CDR1 SGHTA and CDR2 FQGNSA. Germline trimming cut 3 bases from V and 3 bases from J; bases unmatched to any gene: 7. The CDR3 covers 15 residues. CDR3 amino acids: CASSFTSGTEETQYF. The CDR3, as DNA: TGTGCCAGCAGCTTTACTTCCGGGACAGAAGAGACCCAGTACTTC. The full variable domain, in which reference TRBV7-2 and TRBJ2-5 provide the parts outside the CDR3, is GAGVSQSPSNKVTEKGKDVELRCDPISGHTALYWYRQSLGQGLEFLIYFQGNSAPDKSGLPSDRFSAERTGGSVSTLTIQRTQQEDSAVYLCASSFTSGTEETQYFGPGTRLLVL.

This clonotype has only a few counts. The chain couples TRBV4-3 to TRBJ2-1; no clear D gene. Per germline, CDR1 LGHNA and CDR2 YSLEER. This CDR3 region has 17 residues. The V end was cut by 0 bases, the J end by 6 bases, with 18 bases between. CDR3 DNA sequence: TGCGCCAGCAGCCAAGATCTGGTGGGGTCATACGTCAATGAGCAGTTCTTC. This encodes CASSQDLVGSYVNEQFF.

The V and J genes are TRBV7-2 and TRBJ2-2; D remains ambiguous. Germline CDR1 reads SGHTA; CDR2 reads FQGNSA. V dropped 1 base and J dropped 0 bases, with 9 bases sitting between them. The CDR3 is 16 amino acids. The CDR3 DNA is TGTGCCAGCAGCTTAGAGGCGGACCCGAACACCGGGGAGCTGTTTTTT. Translated, it gives CASSLEADPNTGELFF.

V usage is TRBV28 and J usage is TRBJ1-2; weak D call: TRBD1 (5 bases). The CDR3 runs 15 residues. Trimming shortened V by 5 bases and J by 3 bases, and 16 bases separated the two germline ends. CDR1 and CDR2 (germline): MDHEN, SYDVKM. The CDR3 protein is CASSGVRRRDYGYTF. CDR3 sequence (DNA): TGTGCCAGCAGTGGGGTGAGGCGCAGGGACTATGGCTACACCTTC.

The V gene is TRBV19, the J gene TRBJ1-2; 8 positions match TRBD1. Germline V CDR1 and CDR2: LNHDA, SQIVND (reference sequence). The length of the CDR3 is 14 residues. Trimming cost V 4 bases and J 3 bases; bases outside gene matches: 4. CDR3 loop: CASSTGTGDYGYTF. CDR3 in DNA: TGTGCCAGTAGTACCGGGACAGGAGACTATGGCTACACCTTC.

This clonotype was recorded a few times. The V and J genes are TRBV29-1 and TRBJ2-1, with a weak D call TRBD2 (5 bases). Looked up from germline, CDR1 is SQVTM and CDR2 is ANQGSEA. The CDR3 is 10 amino acids. V shed 6 bases and J shed 9 bases, with 9 bases lying between them. The chain's CDR3 is CSVEEVEQFF. The DNA of the CDR3 is TGCAGCGTGGAGGAGGTTGAGCAGTTCTTC.

This rearrangement joins TRBV7-9 to TRBJ2-7, with 11 bases fitting TRBD1. The germline CDR1 and CDR2 sequences are SEHNR and FQNEAQ (reference sequence). The CDR3 has 16 amino acids. J lost 0 bases, V lost 4 bases, and 5 bases had no gene match. The CDR3 DNA follows: TGTGCCAGCAGCTCCACCGGGACAGGGGGCTCCTACGAGCAGTACTTC. Translating gives CASSSTGTGGSYEQYF.

The genes are TRBV4-2 and TRBJ1-1, with D maybe TRBD1 (6 bases). Germline loops: CDR1 LGHNA, CDR2 YNFKEQ. V lost 1 base and J 10 bases, leaving 13 bases between the germline ends. The CDR3 totals 13 residues. CDR3 loop: CASSQGGAERAFF. CDR3 coding DNA: TGTGCCAGCAGCCAAGGGGGGGCGGAGAGAGCTTTCTTT.

The chain is built from TRBV6-5 and TRBJ2-7; TRBD2 might be the D (5 bases). CDR3 size: 15 residues. V lost 8 bases and J 0 bases, leaving 17 bases between the germline ends. CDR1 is MNHEY, CDR2 SVGAGI, per germline. CDR3 nucleotides: TGTGCCAGCCGAAGGGAGCATTCCGACTCCTACGAGCAGTACTTC. This sequence encodes CASRREHSDSYEQYF.

The CDR3 protein is CASSLQGFEQPQHF. As DNA, the CDR3 is TGTGCCAGCAGCTTACAGGGATTTGAACAGCCCCAGCATTTT. This rearrangement joins TRBV7-9 to TRBJ1-5; D may be TRBD1 (5 bases). Trimming left V 2 bases short and J 7 bases short, with 12 bases between. The CDR3 runs to 14 residues. Germline CDR1 SEHNR, CDR2 FQNEAQ (reference sequence).

This clonotype has a handful of counts. J is TRBJ2-7 and V is TRBV5-5, with D perhaps matching TRBD1 (5 bases). V was shortened by 2 bases and J by 0 bases, with 6 bases between the two germline ends. This CDR3 region has 13 residues. In germline, CDR1 is SGHKS, CDR2 YYEKEE (reference sequence). The DNA of the CDR3 is TGTGCCAGCAGCTTTGGACACTCCTACGAGCAGTACTTC. Translated: CASSFGHSYEQYF.

The chain carries TRBV5-8 and TRBJ2-1; D is unclear. There are 16 residues in the CDR3. CDR1 and CDR2 (germline): SGHTS, YDEGEE. V lost 0 bases, J lost 4 bases, and 14 bases lay in between. The CDR3 DNA reads as TGTGCCAGCAGCTTGGCACAGCCGAGGAGTTACAATGAGCAGTTCTTC. Its translation is CASSLAQPRSYNEQFF.

The chain combines TRBV12-3 or TRBV12-4 with TRBJ2-7; D is perhaps TRBD1 (5 bases). The CDR3 loop spans 14 amino acids. Trimming took 6 bases from V and 7 from J, leaving 19 bases between them. CDR3 region: CASSLGRKNREQYF. The CDR3 nucleotides are TGTGCCAGCAGCCTCGGACGGAAAAACAGGGAGCAGTACTTC.

The V gene is TRBV12-3 or TRBV12-4, the J gene TRBJ2-3; no firm D call. The CDR3 consists of 12 residues. Trimming cost V 2 bases and J 8 bases, with 8 bases left between them. CDR3 region: CASSLIPTTQYF. In DNA, the CDR3 is TGTGCCAGCAGTTTAATCCCGACTACGCAGTATTTT.

As to this clonotype: The junction departs from germline at one end; a sequencing error may be responsible. The chain recombines TRBV27 with TRBJ1-2; D uncertain. This CDR3 is 11 amino acids long. CDR1 and CDR2 (germline): MNHEY, SMNVEV (reference sequence). The CDR3, as DNA: TGTGCCAGCAGTCCAGACTATGACTACACCTTC. This translates into CASSPDYDYTF.

The chain carries TRBV6-2 or TRBV6-3 and TRBJ2-1, with D hard to call. The ends were cut back, 6 bases at V and 6 bases at J, with 9 bases in the middle. CDR1 and CDR2 from the germline V gene are MNHEY and SVGEGT. This CDR3 has 12 amino acids. The CDR3 loop reads CASRTTTNEQFF. The CDR3 DNA is TGTGCCAGCAGAACTACTACCAATGAGCAGTTCTTC.

This clonotype was counted only a few times. The CDR3 sequence: CSASPPTGRGEQYF. The DNA of the CDR3 is TGCAGTGCTAGCCCCCCCACAGGGAGAGGCGAGCAGTACTTC. V usage is TRBV20-1 and J usage is TRBJ2-5, with TRBD1 as a possible D gene (6 bases). The end of the DNA fits TRBJ2-7 better, so the J call may be wrong. The CDR3 spans 14 residues. In germline, CDR1 is DFQATT, CDR2 SNEGSKA (reference sequence).

The chain employs TRBV7-9 and TRBJ1-2; 7 positions match TRBD1. This CDR3 region has 14 residues. With 5 bases clipped from V and 8 bases from J, the junction kept 11 bases outside the gene matches. CDR1 SEHNR and CDR2 FQNEAQ come from the germline V gene (reference sequence). CDR3 sequence reads: CASSPDARGQGYTF. DNA of the CDR3: TGTGCCAGCAGCCCCGACGCGAGGGGGCAAGGCTACACCTTC.

This clonotype was seen more than once but under ten times. The chain recombines TRBV6-5 with TRBJ2-7, with D possibly TRBD1 on 6 matching bases. V was cut by 2 bases and J by 0 bases, with 14 bases left in between. There are 16 residues in the CDR3. CDR1 is MNHEY, CDR2 SVGAGI, per germline. In DNA form, the CDR3 reads TGTGCCAGCAGTTACGATTCAACAGGGAGCTCCTACGAGCAGTACTTC. Translating it yields CASSYDSTGSSYEQYF.

The rearrangement joins TRBV7-2 to TRBJ2-1; D remains unclear. Germline V gene data show CDR1 as SGHTA and CDR2 as FQGNSA. The ends were cut back, 1 base at V and 1 base at J, with 14 bases in the middle. This CDR3 comprises 17 residues. This CDR3 is CASSLDGYDGSYNEQFF. The CDR3 DNA follows: TGTGCCAGCAGCTTAGATGGGTACGATGGTTCCTACAATGAGCAGTTCTTC.